Each of the 20 T cell receptor beta chains below was sequenced from the same sample in a study of T-cell reconstitution after alpha-beta-depleted transplantation in children. Unique molecular identifiers featured in how the TCRbeta library was prepared. MiXCR was run by TCRdb on the PCR reads, yielding one entry per CDR3 protein. Of around 130,000 distinct CDR3 sequences listed, roughly 10% were seen once; the top ten hold 24%. The sample in question was PBMCs, mostly from graft donor cells, obtained 180 days after TCRalphabeta/CD19-depleted stem cell transplant. These TCRs come from a girl under two years old who had a stem cell transplant for combined immunodeficiency, so the T cells may come from the graft donor.

CDR3 protein: CASSVDPGQGGEQYF. The DNA of the CDR3 is TGTGCCAGCAGCGTAGACCCGGGACAGGGAGGCGAGCAGTACTTC. The chain couples TRBV9 to TRBJ2-7; 9 nucleotides match TRBD1. Trimming took 0 bases from V and 6 from J; bases not matched to a gene: 7. The CDR3 extends over 15 amino acids. The germline CDR1 and CDR2 sequences are SGDLS and YYNGEE.

There are many counts of this clonotype. The chain combines TRBV20-1 with TRBJ2-5; 10 positions agree with TRBD2. In germline, CDR1 is DFQATT, CDR2 SNEGSKA (reference sequence). V lost 3 bases and J lost 1; bases outside the gene matches: 2. This CDR3 has 14 residues. CDR3 bases: TGCAGTGCTAGTCTAGCGGGGGCCCAAGAGACCCAGTACTTC. Protein product: CSASLAGAQETQYF.

This clonotype showed up just once. The gene calls are TRBV5-1 and TRBJ1-4; the D is unclear. Germline loops: CDR1 SGHRS, CDR2 YFSETQ. The CDR3 is 15 amino acids. Deletions cut 0 bases from V and 0 bases from J, with 6 bases between. This CDR3 is CASSLVSATNEKLFF. Here the CDR3 DNA reads TGCGCCAGCAGCTTGGTGTCGGCAACTAATGAAAAACTGTTTTTT.

This clonotype has more than one count but fewer than ten. The genes are TRBV4-3 and TRBJ2-3; D possibly corresponds to TRBD2 (7 bases). In germline, CDR1 is LGHNA, CDR2 YSLEER. The germline V and J ends were trimmed by 1 base and 0 bases, with 23 bases remaining between them. The CDR3 sequence is 20 residues long. DNA of the CDR3: TGCGCCAGCAGCCAAGTCCAAGGAGCCAGGGGACTATCTAGCACAGATACGCAGTATTTT. Its translation: CASSQVQGARGLSSTDTQYF.

This clonotype was observed a handful of times. V usage is TRBV7-8 and J usage is TRBJ1-5, with D unresolved. V was cut by 7 bases and J by 3 bases, with 13 bases left in between. The length of the CDR3 is 14 residues. Germline V gene data show CDR1 as SGHVS and CDR2 as FQNEAQ. The CDR3 reads CASTGPPNNQPQHF. CDR3 in DNA: TGTGCCAGCACAGGCCCACCAAACAATCAGCCCCAGCATTTT.

This clonotype was counted only a few times. The V gene is TRBV19, the J gene TRBJ2-1; the match to TRBD2 covers 9 bases. Germline-derived CDR1 and CDR2 are LNHDA and SQIVND (reference sequence). Trimming took 10 bases from V and 0 from J; bases not matched to a gene: 4. The length of the CDR3 is 14 residues. The CDR3 protein is CATRSGSSYNEQFF. The CDR3 region has the DNA TGTGCCACTCGTAGCGGGAGCTCCTACAATGAGCAGTTCTTC.

The chain has TRBV5-1 and TRBJ2-3, with D tentatively TRBD1 (6 bases). V lost 4 bases and J 1 base, leaving 19 bases between the germline ends. The germline CDR1 and CDR2 sequences are SGHRS and YFSETQ. The CDR3 is made up of 17 amino acids. For the CDR3, the DNA is TGCGCCAGCAGCCGGGACACTTCGGATGGGGGCACAGATACGCAGTATTTT. It yields the protein CASSRDTSDGGTDTQYF. Full variable domain (remainder filled in from reference TRBV5-1 and TRBJ2-3): KAGVTQTPRYLIKTRGQQVTLSCSPISGHRSVSWYQQTPGQGLQFLFEYFSETQRNKGNFPGRFSGRQFSNSRSEMNVSTLELGDSALYLCASSRDTSDGGTDTQYFGPGTRLTVL.

This clonotype was counted only a few times. The chain combines TRBV29-1 with TRBJ1-2; no definite D call. CDR3 size: 14 residues. Germline V gene data show CDR1 as SQVTM and CDR2 as ANQGSEA. Trimming left V 3 bases short and J 4 bases short, with 15 bases between. The CDR3 nucleotides are TGCAGCGTTGACCACCCGGGGTCTAGCTATGGCTACACCTTC. Translating it yields CSVDHPGSSYGYTF.

CDR3 loop: CATSRDVIPQPQHF. CDR3 nucleotide sequence: TGTGCCACCAGCAGAGATGTAATACCCCAGCCCCAGCATTTT. The genes are TRBV15 and TRBJ1-5; D unclear. V was pared by 0 bases and J by 7 bases, with 10 bases between. CDR3 length: 14 amino acids. Germline V gene lookup returns CDR1 LNHNV and CDR2 YYDKDF (reference sequence).

This chain uses TRBV7-9 with TRBJ2-2; weak D call: TRBD1 (6 bases). V shed 1 base and J shed 8 bases, with 17 bases lying between them. The CDR3 has 16 residues. Germline CDR1 reads SEHNR; CDR2 reads FQNEAQ (reference sequence). The CDR3 spells CASSLGDTTPGGELFF. CDR3 bases: TGTGCCAGCAGCTTAGGGGACACTACCCCAGGAGGGGAGCTGTTTTTT.

The chain couples TRBV9 to TRBJ2-7; maybe TRBD2 (6 bases). Deletions cut 3 bases from V and 7 bases from J, with 17 bases between. Germline CDR1 and CDR2: SGDLS and YYNGEE. The CDR3 consists of 14 residues. CDR3 loop: CASSARDFPGEQYF. Written as DNA, the CDR3 is TGTGCCAGCAGCGCCAGGGACTTCCCGGGGGAGCAGTACTTC.

This CDR3 reads CASSTTGLDNSPLHF. The DNA for the CDR3 is TGTGCCAGCAGCACGACAGGGCTAGATAATTCACCCCTCCACTTT. The V call is TRBV7-2, the J call TRBJ1-6, with TRBD1 identical over 7 bases. Germline V gives CDR1 SGHTA, CDR2 FQGNSA. This CDR3 region has 15 residues. J lost 5 bases, V lost 5 bases, and 6 bases had no gene match.

The genes are TRBV29-1 and TRBJ1-2; D perhaps matches TRBD1 (6 bases). V lost 3 bases and J lost 6, with 17 bases in between. CDR3 length: 14 residues. CDR1 SQVTM and CDR2 ANQGSEA come from the germline V gene. The CDR3 protein is CSVDWDIVVNGYTF. CDR3 coding DNA: TGCAGCGTTGATTGGGACATCGTGGTTAATGGCTACACCTTC. Full variable domain (remainder filled in from reference TRBV29-1 and TRBJ1-2): SAVISQKPSRDICQRGTSLTIQCQVDSQVTMMFWYRQQPGQSLTLIATANQGSEATYESGFVIDKFPISRPNLTFSTLTVSNMSPEDSSIYLCSVDWDIVVNGYTFGSGTRLTVV.

This clonotype has just a few counts. The chain joins TRBV15 to TRBJ2-7; D is possibly TRBD1 or TRBD2 (5 bases each). The germline V and J ends were trimmed by 5 bases and 2 bases, with 10 bases remaining between them. Germline loops: CDR1 LNHNV, CDR2 YYDKDF (reference sequence). The CDR3 has 13 residues. The CDR3 protein is CATSARGPYEQYF. As DNA, the CDR3 is TGTGCCACCAGCGCCCGGGGCCCCTACGAGCAGTACTTC.

CDR3 bases: TGTGCCAGCAGCTTAATTCGGTCAGATACGCAGTATTTT. Translating it yields CASSLIRSDTQYF. The rearrangement joins TRBV7-3 to TRBJ2-3; D remains ambiguous. Trimming left V 1 base short and J 4 bases short, with 6 bases between. CDR3 length: 13 amino acids. The V gene's germline CDR1 is SGHTA and CDR2 FQGTGA.

The chain recombines TRBV25-1 with TRBJ2-5, with D possibly TRBD2 on 7 matching bases. The CDR3 covers 15 residues. V lost 5 bases and J lost 4, with 17 bases in between. Germline assignment: CDR1 MGHDK and CDR2 SYGVNS. The CDR3 region is CASSPGAGRGETQYF. In DNA, the CDR3 is TGTGCCAGCAGTCCGGGGGCAGGGAGGGGAGAGACCCAGTACTTC. The full variable domain, its missing parts supplied by reference TRBV25-1 and TRBJ2-5, is EADIYQTPRYLVIGTGKKITLECSQTMGHDKMYWYQQDPGMELHLIHYSYGVNSTEKGDLSSESTVSRIRTEHFPLTLESARPSHTSQYLCASSPGAGRGETQYFGPGTRLLVL.

The gene calls are TRBV5-4 and TRBJ2-1; 7 bases map to TRBD1. This CDR3 has 15 residues. Germline trimming cut 4 bases from V and 1 base from J; bases unmatched to any gene: 5. Looked up from germline, CDR1 is SGHNT and CDR2 is YYREEE (reference sequence). CDR3 in DNA: TGTGCCAGCAGCGTAGGGGGCTGGTCCTACAATGAGCAGTTCTTC. Translated, it gives CASSVGGWSYNEQFF.

This clonotype has ten or more counts. J is TRBJ1-2 and V is TRBV12-3 or TRBV12-4, with unresolved D. V lost 6 bases, J lost 7 bases, and 15 bases lay in between. The CDR3 length is 13 residues. The CDR3 nucleotides are TGTGCCAGCAGCCCCGTTACAGTTGGTGGCTACACCTTC. Amino acids: CASSPVTVGGYTF.

The V gene is TRBV12-3 or TRBV12-4, the J gene TRBJ1-1; D is ambiguous. The CDR3 covers 11 residues. Trimming took off 6 bases at V and 8 bases at J, with 10 bases between the two ends. The CDR3 bases are TGTGCCAGCAGCTTGGACGGAGAAGCTTTCTTT. This sequence encodes CASSLDGEAFF.

This clonotype occurred many times. The chain links TRBV27 to TRBJ2-2; 8 nucleotides align to TRBD1. The CDR3 loop spans 15 amino acids. V shed 7 bases and J 3 bases; nucleotides not matched to a gene: 7. Germline loops: CDR1 MNHEY, CDR2 SMNVEV (reference sequence). CDR3 protein: CASIGQGTDTGELFF. CDR3 nucleotides: TGTGCCAGCATCGGACAGGGCACGGACACCGGGGAGCTGTTTTTT.